The clone carrying this T cell receptor (beta chain) has only one observation. The CDR3 length is 12 residues. CDR1 and CDR2 from the germline V gene are SGHTA and FQGNSA. Trimming removed 8 bases at V and 4 bases at J, with 8 bases between. This sample is drawn from a study of blood T cell repertoires in COVID-19. Profiled with immunoSEQ multiplex PCR; TCRdb holds only in-frame clones, not every one. The data contain 250,000 to 300,000 clones, under 95% of them singletons. V usage is TRBV7-2 and J usage is TRBJ2-2; D is perhaps TRBD1 (7 bases). Sequences were obtained from PBMCs or T cells enriched from blood (not recorded which). This clonotype was sampled from a woman in her thirties or forties with acute COVID-19. CDR3 nucleotide sequence: TGTGCCAGCCAGGGGGGCACCGGGGAGCTGTTTTTT. Its translation: CASQGGTGELFF. Combining the CDR3 with reference TRBV7-2 and TRBJ2-2 gives the whole variable domain GAGVSQSPSNKVTEKGKDVELRCDPISGHTALYWYRQSLGQGLEFLIYFQGNSAPDKSGLPSDRFSAERTGGSVSTLTIQRTQQEDSAVYLCASQGGTGELFFGEGSRLTVL.